The source of this TCR beta chain is a study of OX40 agonist ivuxolimab in advanced cancers. General study findings and limits: By week 6 at 0.1 to 3.0 mg/kg, blood CD4+ and CD8+ T cells had expanded clonally.

V was cut by 4 bases and J by 4 bases, with 10 bases left in between. From germline, CDR1 is SGHDT and CDR2 YYEEEE. This CDR3 has 13 amino acids. Measured with immunoSEQ multiplex PCR; TCRdb has only the in-frame clones, and not every one. Among tens of thousands of clones, approximately 88% were seen once, and the ten largest hold 9% to 10%. With regard to this clone: The antigen is unknown.

This chain connects TRBV5-6 to TRBJ2-3; D possibly corresponds to TRBD2 (6 bases). The clonotype originates from an adult with an advanced solid tumor such as melanoma, head and neck, liver or kidney cancer. The sequenced sample was CD4+ or CD8+ T cells sorted from blood, obtained in a trial of the OX40 agonist ivuxolimab. The CDR3 is CASSTWEADTQYF. In DNA form, the CDR3 reads TGTGCCAGCAGCACGTGGGAGGCAGATACGCAGTATTTT.